This T cell receptor beta chain was identified during a study of shared clonotypes between healthy human individuals. Looking at the study overall: Each donor's CD4 naive and CD4 memory cells filled three plates apiece, CD8 naive two, and CD8 memory one.

Germline-derived CDR1 and CDR2 are MNHEY and SMNVEV (reference sequence). This CDR3 has 15 amino acids. Trimming removed 0 bases at V and 0 bases at J, with 6 bases between. CD8 cells classed as naive were CD45RO-negative and positively selected for CCR7, excluding terminally differentiated effector memory CD45RA+ cells. Each donor was a Caucasian adult residing in Nashville, Tennessee. Repertoires were generated with immunoSEQ multiplex PCR, while TCRdb's copy carries only in-frame clones and drops some. The sample records over 2,000,000 clones, 90% to 95% being singletons. As concerns this clone: The antigen remains unidentified.

Overall study results and limits: Richness estimates generally favored naive over memory subsets.

Sequenced: naive CD8+ T cells from PBMCs. This clonotype originated in a man younger than 35 in good health. Some clones in this sample may be carry-over from other donors' samples. The chain joins TRBV27 to TRBJ1-3, with D hard to call. The CDR3 nucleotides are TGTGCCAGCAGTTTATCCAGACTCTCTGGAAACACCATATATTTT. Translating gives CASSLSRLSGNTIYF.